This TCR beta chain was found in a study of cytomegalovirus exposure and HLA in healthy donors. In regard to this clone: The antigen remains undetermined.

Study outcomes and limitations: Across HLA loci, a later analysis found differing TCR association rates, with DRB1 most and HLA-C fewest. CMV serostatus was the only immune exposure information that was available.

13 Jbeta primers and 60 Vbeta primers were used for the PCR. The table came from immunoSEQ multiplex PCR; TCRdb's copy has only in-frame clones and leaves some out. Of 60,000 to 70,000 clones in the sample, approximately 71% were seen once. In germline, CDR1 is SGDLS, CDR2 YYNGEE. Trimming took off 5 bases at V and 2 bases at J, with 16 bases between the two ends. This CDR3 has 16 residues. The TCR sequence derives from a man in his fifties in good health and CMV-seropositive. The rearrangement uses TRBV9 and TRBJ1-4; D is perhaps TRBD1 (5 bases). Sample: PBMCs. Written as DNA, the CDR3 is TGTGCCAGCAGTCAAGGCCAGGGAGGGACTAATGAAAAACTGTTTTTT. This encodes CASSQGQGGTNEKLFF.